A single sample gave rise to the 17 T cell receptor beta chains below, sequenced in a study of CD8+ T cells in alopecia areata. RNA extraction and reverse transcription yielded cDNA as sequencing template. TCRdb's table, derived via immunoSEQ multiplex PCR, lists solely in-frame clones and lacks some. The table has approximately 200,000 clones, 45% to 75% seen once. The treatment was: oral pan-JAK inhibitor, 5-10 mg twice daily. Sequences were derived from CD4+ T cells sorted from blood, sampled at week 4, from a patient treated with tofacitinib. The receptors were gathered from a human donor with alopecia areata.

The chain joins TRBV9 to TRBJ2-1, with D maybe TRBD1 (6 bases). The germline V and J ends were trimmed by 4 bases and 1 base, with 12 bases remaining between them. In germline, CDR1 is SGDLS, CDR2 YYNGEE. The CDR3 contains 15 residues. The CDR3 DNA is TGTGCCAGCAGCCCCCGGACAGAATCCTACAATGAGCAGTTCTTC. It specifies CASSPRTESYNEQFF.

The count of this clone is one. This chain joins TRBV10-3 and TRBJ2-3, with a tentative D call TRBD2 (5 bases). The germline V gene encodes CDR1 ENHRY and CDR2 SYGVKD. V was shortened by 0 bases and J by 0 bases, with 16 bases between the two germline ends. CDR3 length: 18 residues. In DNA, the CDR3 is TGTGCCATCAGTGAGTCGAGAATGGGGAGACTAAGCACAGATACGCAGTATTTT. Residues: CAISESRMGRLSTDTQYF.

This clone has more than one count but fewer than ten. The chain has TRBV4-1 and TRBJ2-1, with D perhaps TRBD2 (5 bases). The CDR3 consists of 14 residues. V dropped 1 base and J dropped 5 bases, with 9 bases sitting between them. The germline V gene has CDR1 MGHRA and CDR2 YSYEKL. The CDR3 loop reads CASSQVRGNNEQFF. The DNA for the CDR3 is TGCGCCAGCAGCCAAGTTCGGGGAAACAATGAGCAGTTCTTC.

The chain has TRBV9 and TRBJ2-2; D is undetermined. CDR3 length equals 16 residues. CDR1 and CDR2 from the germline V gene are SGDLS and YYNGEE. V was cut by 0 bases and J by 5 bases, with 14 bases left in between. CDR3 protein: CASSVVPSVGTGELFF. CDR3 coding DNA: TGTGCCAGCAGCGTAGTCCCTAGTGTCGGGACCGGGGAGCTGTTTTTT.

The chain has TRBV7-2 and TRBJ2-5, with a weak D call TRBD2 (6 bases). The CDR3 totals 14 residues. Per germline, CDR1 SGHTA and CDR2 FQGNSA. V was cut by 0 bases and J by 4 bases, with 9 bases left in between. CDR3 loop: CASSLAGGLETQYF. Written as DNA, the CDR3 is TGTGCCAGCAGCTTAGCCGGGGGTTTAGAGACCCAGTACTTC.

V is TRBV28 and J is TRBJ1-2; D unclear. The CDR3 consists of 15 residues. Germline lookup yields CDR1 MDHEN and CDR2 SYDVKM. Trimming cost V 6 bases and J 0 bases, with 14 bases left between them. The CDR3 DNA reads TGTGCCAGCAGCAATGGCGTTGGGGCTAACTATGGCTACACCTTC. As protein: CASSNGVGANYGYTF.

This clone turned up a few times. The chain employs TRBV9 and TRBJ2-5; D possibly corresponds to TRBD1 (6 bases). The germline gives CDR1 SGDLS, CDR2 YYNGEE. V was cut by 3 bases and J by 7 bases, with 16 bases left in between. The CDR3 totals 14 residues. This CDR3 is CASSGRTADGTQYF. CDR3 DNA: TGTGCCAGCAGCGGACGGACAGCAGATGGGACCCAGTACTTC.

The chain recombines TRBV29-1 with TRBJ2-1; 7 nucleotides align to TRBD1. This CDR3 spans 14 amino acids. Per the germline V gene, CDR1 is SQVTM and CDR2 is ANQGSEA. Unmatched junction bases numbered 10, after V lost 2 bases and J lost 9 bases. The CDR3 region is CSVERGQGKAEQFF. CDR3 nucleotide sequence: TGCAGCGTTGAAAGGGGGCAGGGGAAAGCTGAGCAGTTCTTC.

Note on this clone: Within the sample, other DNA sequences also encode this same CDR3. The genes are TRBV7-9 and TRBJ1-2, with TRBD1 identical over 8 bases. CDR3 length: 14 residues. V lost 5 bases, J lost 7 bases, and 9 bases stayed unmatched. Germline-derived CDR1 and CDR2 are SEHNR and FQNEAQ (reference sequence). CDR3 bases: TGTGCCAGCAGCCCAGGACAGGGACTAGGTGGCTACACCTTC. Amino acids: CASSPGQGLGGYTF.

V and J are TRBV7-2 and TRBJ1-2, with TRBD1 matching 7 bases. The V and J ends lost 7 bases and 3 bases, in that order; junction bases with no gene match: 11. The CDR3 is 15 amino acids. CDR1 is SGHTA and CDR2 is FQGNSA in the germline V gene. The CDR3 protein is CASNSKRGRDYGYTF. In DNA, the CDR3 is TGTGCCAGCAACTCTAAAAGGGGGCGCGACTATGGCTACACCTTC.

This clone showed up just a few times. This chain joins TRBV11-2 and TRBJ2-5; 7 nucleotides match TRBD2. CDR1 is SGHAT and CDR2 is FQNNGV in the germline V gene. The V segment lost 1 base and the J segment 5 bases; nucleotides outside the gene matches: 7. The CDR3 runs 15 residues. CDR3 DNA: TGTGCCAGCAGCTTAGTACCTACTAGCGAGGAGACCCAGTACTTC. It codes for CASSLVPTSEETQYF. Full variable domain (remainder filled in from reference TRBV11-2 and TRBJ2-5): EAGVAQSPRYKIIEKRQSVAFWCNPISGHATLYWYQQILGQGPKLLIQFQNNGVVDDSQLPKDRFSAERLKGVDSTLKIQPAKLEDSAVYLCASSLVPTSEETQYFGPGTRLLVL.

The chain joins TRBV29-1 to TRBJ2-2; 8 positions agree with TRBD2. The CDR3 covers 13 residues. CDR1 SQVTM and CDR2 ANQGSEA come from the germline V gene. The trim removed 3 bases at V and 8 bases at J, leaving 5 bases unmatched. CDR3 amino acids: CSVDGLASGELFF. The CDR3 coding sequence is TGCAGCGTTGATGGACTAGCTAGTGGGGAGCTGTTTTTT.

The chain couples TRBV4-2 to TRBJ2-6; 8 bases align to TRBD2. CDR1 LGHNA and CDR2 YNFKEQ come from the germline V gene. CDR3 size: 19 residues. Trimming at V came to 0 bases and at J to 0 bases, leaving 7 bases not matched to a gene. CDR3 sequence reads: CASSQDRWRGASGANVLTF. Written as DNA, the CDR3 is TGTGCCAGCAGCCAAGATAGGTGGCGGGGGGCCTCTGGGGCCAACGTCCTGACTTTC.

CDR3 nucleotide sequence: TGTGCCAGCAGCCAAGGTGGCTTTACGGGTTACGAGCAGTACTTC. It specifies CASSQGGFTGYEQYF. The chain joins TRBV4-2 to TRBJ2-7; the D is unclear. V was cut by 1 base and J by 4 bases, with 14 bases left in between. The germline V gene encodes CDR1 LGHNA and CDR2 YNFKEQ. CDR3 size: 15 residues.

V gene TRBV2 combines with J gene TRBJ2-5, with 7 bases identical to TRBD1. The CDR3 length is 14 residues. CDR1 is SNHLY, CDR2 FYNNEI, per germline. J gave up 9 bases and V 4 bases, and 11 bases lay outside the gene matches. CDR3 in DNA: TGTGCCAGCAGTGGACACAGGGGCGGTGAGGCCCAGTACTTC. It codes for CASSGHRGGEAQYF.

The chain has TRBV5-4 and TRBJ2-2; D is unresolved. Germline V lookup: CDR1 SGHNT, CDR2 YYREEE (reference sequence). This CDR3 comprises 12 residues. V shed 4 bases and J shed 1 base, with 2 bases lying between them. CDR3 in DNA: TGTGCCAGCAGCCAGAACACCGGGGAGCTGTTTTTT. This encodes CASSQNTGELFF.

The V call is TRBV2, the J call TRBJ2-1, with a weak D call TRBD1 (5 bases). The CDR3 is 13 residues long. V shed 5 bases and J shed 7 bases, with 12 bases lying between them. Per germline, CDR1 SNHLY and CDR2 FYNNEI. The CDR3 region has the DNA TGTGCCAGCAGTCCACAGGTTGGTAATGAGCAGTTCTTC. This sequence encodes CASSPQVGNEQFF.